These 13 T cell receptor beta chains came from one sample sequenced in a study of blood T cell repertoires in COVID-19. The protocol was immunoSEQ multiplex PCR, while the TCRdb copy is restricted to in-frame clones and leaves out a portion. The sample has about 490,000 clones, 70% to 90% seen once. The sequencing sample was made of peripheral blood. These receptors originate from a human donor in a cohort sampled during active COVID-19.

The rearrangement links TRBV5-4 to TRBJ2-5; TRBD2 matches 7 bases. The V segment lost 7 bases and the J segment 1 base; nucleotides outside the gene matches: 7. Germline assignment: CDR1 SGHNT and CDR2 YYREEE (reference sequence). The CDR3 consists of 14 residues. The CDR3 DNA reads TGTGCCAGCGGGGGAGCGGGGAGCCAAGAGACCCAGTACTTC. The encoded protein is CASGGAGSQETQYF.

The rearrangement uses TRBV28 and TRBJ2-1, with 13 bases identical to TRBD2. The length of the CDR3 is 18 residues. V lost 5 bases, J lost 1 base, and 8 bases stayed unmatched. The germline gives CDR1 MDHEN, CDR2 SYDVKM. Written as DNA, the CDR3 is TGTGCCAGCAGTCATAAACTAGCGGGAGGGTCTTCCTACAATGAGCAGTTCTTC. This gives the protein CASSHKLAGGSSYNEQFF.

V is TRBV28 and J is TRBJ1-3; tentative D call: TRBD1 (5 bases). Germline V gene data show CDR1 as MDHEN and CDR2 as SYDVKM. This CDR3 has 15 amino acids. V shed 6 bases and J shed 1 base, with 13 bases lying between them. The CDR3 sequence: CASSRGTSSGNTIYF. The CDR3 coding sequence is TGTGCCAGCAGCCGCGGGACCTCGTCTGGAAACACCATATATTTT.

The chain is built from TRBV9 and TRBJ1-2, with D possibly being TRBD1 (5 bases). V shed 2 bases and J shed 6 bases, with 8 bases lying between them. The CDR3 totals 12 residues. The germline V gene has CDR1 SGDLS and CDR2 YYNGEE. The CDR3 bases are TGTGCCAGCAGCGTCCAGGGAAATGGCTACACCTTC. Encoded protein: CASSVQGNGYTF.

The gene calls are TRBV6-2 or TRBV6-3 and TRBJ1-2; D perhaps matches TRBD1 (5 bases). The CDR3 totals 14 residues. V lost 0 bases to trimming and J lost 8 bases, with 13 bases between them. Looked up from germline, CDR1 is MNHEY and CDR2 is SVGEGT. DNA for the CDR3: TGTGCCAGCAGTTACTCGACGGGCGCAGGGGGCTACACCTTC. This translates into CASSYSTGAGGYTF.

V is TRBV14 and J is TRBJ2-7; tentatively, D is TRBD1 (7 bases). Deletions cut 4 bases from V and 3 bases from J, with 16 bases between. This CDR3 spans 15 amino acids. CDR1 SGHDN and CDR2 FVKESK come from the germline V gene. CDR3 in amino acids: CASSLGGDSIYEQYF. Written as DNA, the CDR3 is TGTGCCAGCAGCCTCGGAGGGGACAGCATCTACGAGCAGTACTTC.

The rearrangement links TRBV18 to TRBJ2-1, with 10 positions matching TRBD1. The germline V gene encodes CDR1 KGHSH and CDR2 LQKENI. The CDR3 totals 15 residues. The trim removed 3 bases at V and 5 bases at J, leaving 4 bases unmatched. CDR3 nucleotides: TGTGCCAGCTCACCCCGGACAGGGGGTCACAATGAGCAGTTCTTC. Protein: CASSPRTGGHNEQFF.

This chain connects TRBV5-6 to TRBJ1-3; D ambiguous. The germline V gene encodes CDR1 SGHDT and CDR2 YYEEEE. Trimming took 4 bases from V and 4 from J, leaving 12 bases between them. CDR3 length: 14 amino acids. The CDR3 is CASSPGSWGNTIYF. The CDR3 DNA sequence: TGTGCCAGCAGCCCGGGATCGTGGGGAAACACCATATATTTT.

This clone was seen just once. V and J are TRBV2 and TRBJ2-5, with 10 bases that match TRBD1. This CDR3 comprises 16 residues. Germline CDR1 is SNHLY and CDR2 is FYNNEI. V was clipped by 3 bases and J by 3 bases; unmatched bases: 7. CDR3 loop: CASSDRGQGKKETQYF. CDR3 DNA sequence: TGTGCCAGCAGTGATCGGGGACAGGGGAAAAAAGAGACCCAGTACTTC.

The rearrangement joins TRBV5-1 to TRBJ2-7; TRBD2 might be the D (6 bases). This CDR3 contains 14 residues. V was pared by 4 bases and J by 4 bases, with 15 bases between. CDR1 is SGHRS and CDR2 is YFSETQ in the germline V gene. CDR3 region: CASSPRDLIYEQYF. The CDR3, as DNA: TGCGCCAGCAGCCCAAGGGACTTGATTTACGAGCAGTACTTC.

The gene calls are TRBV7-2 and TRBJ2-1; 10 nucleotides line up with TRBD2. Germline V gives CDR1 SGHTA, CDR2 FQGNSA. With 5 bases clipped from V and 0 bases from J, the junction kept 1 base outside the gene matches. This CDR3 contains 15 residues. The CDR3 bases are TGTGCCAGCAGCCGGACTAGCGGCTCCTACAATGAGCAGTTCTTC. As protein: CASSRTSGSYNEQFF. Full variable domain (remainder filled in from reference TRBV7-2 and TRBJ2-1): GAGVSQSPSNKVTEKGKDVELRCDPISGHTALYWYRQSLGQGLEFLIYFQGNSAPDKSGLPSDRFSAERTGGSVSTLTIQRTQQEDSAVYLCASSRTSGSYNEQFFGPGTRLTVL.

This chain's CDR3 is CASSGHRGQRRDEQYF. The CDR3 region has the DNA TGTGCCAGCAGCGGCCACAGGGGACAACGTAGAGACGAGCAGTACTTC. The chain combines TRBV13 with TRBJ2-7; 7 bases fit TRBD1. In germline, CDR1 is PRHDT, CDR2 FYEKMQ (reference sequence). The CDR3 spans 16 residues. With V trimmed by 5 bases and J by 5 bases, 15 bases remained unmatched.

V is TRBV6-5 and J is TRBJ2-2; 9 bases are shared with TRBD1. V trimming: 9 bases; J trimming: 5 bases; junction bases outside the gene matches: 10. CDR3 size: 15 residues. Germline CDR1 is MNHEY and CDR2 is SVGAGI. In DNA, the CDR3 is TGTGCCAGGGACAGGGGCCCCTTAAGAACCGGGGAGCTGTTTTTT. This gives the protein CARDRGPLRTGELFF.